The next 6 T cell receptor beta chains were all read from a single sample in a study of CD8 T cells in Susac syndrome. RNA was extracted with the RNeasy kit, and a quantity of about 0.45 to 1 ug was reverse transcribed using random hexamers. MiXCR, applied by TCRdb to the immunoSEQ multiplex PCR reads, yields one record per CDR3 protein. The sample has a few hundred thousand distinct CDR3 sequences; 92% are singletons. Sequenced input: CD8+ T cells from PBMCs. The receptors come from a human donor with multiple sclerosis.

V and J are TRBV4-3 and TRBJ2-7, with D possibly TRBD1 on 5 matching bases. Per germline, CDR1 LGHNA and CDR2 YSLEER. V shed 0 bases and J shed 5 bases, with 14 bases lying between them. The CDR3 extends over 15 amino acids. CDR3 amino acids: CASSQDGAITDEQYF. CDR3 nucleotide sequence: TGCGCCAGCAGCCAAGATGGGGCAATCACGGACGAGCAGTACTTC.

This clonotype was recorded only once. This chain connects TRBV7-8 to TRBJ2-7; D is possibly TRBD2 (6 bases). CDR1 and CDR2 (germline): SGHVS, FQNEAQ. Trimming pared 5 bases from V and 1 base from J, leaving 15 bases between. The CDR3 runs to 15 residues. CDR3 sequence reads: CASSPGLPKSYEQYF. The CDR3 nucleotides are TGTGCCAGCAGCCCGGGACTCCCCAAATCCTACGAGCAGTACTTC.

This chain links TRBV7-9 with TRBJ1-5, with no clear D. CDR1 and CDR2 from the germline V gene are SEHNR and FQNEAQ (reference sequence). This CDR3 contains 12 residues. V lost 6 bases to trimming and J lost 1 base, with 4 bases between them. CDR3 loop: CASSRSNQPQHF. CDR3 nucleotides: TGTGCCAGCAGTCGGAGCAATCAGCCCCAGCATTTT.

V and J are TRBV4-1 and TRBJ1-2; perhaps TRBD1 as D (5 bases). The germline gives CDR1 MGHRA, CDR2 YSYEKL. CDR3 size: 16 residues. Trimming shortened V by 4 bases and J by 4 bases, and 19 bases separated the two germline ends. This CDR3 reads CASSPPGGGTSYGYTF. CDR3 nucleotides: TGCGCCAGCAGCCCTCCAGGTGGGGGGACCTCCTATGGCTACACCTTC.

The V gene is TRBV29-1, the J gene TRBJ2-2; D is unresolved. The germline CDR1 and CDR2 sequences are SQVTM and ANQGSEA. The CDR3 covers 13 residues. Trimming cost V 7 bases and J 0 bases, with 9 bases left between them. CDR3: CSAQEANTGELFF. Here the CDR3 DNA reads TGCAGCGCGCAGGAAGCGAACACCGGGGAGCTGTTTTTT.

The CDR3 sequence: CASSEFHDGYTF. The CDR3 bases are TGTGCCAGCAGTGAGTTTCATGATGGCTACACCTTC. J is TRBJ1-2 and V is TRBV2; D not resolved. CDR3 size: 12 residues. Germline V lookup: CDR1 SNHLY, CDR2 FYNNEI. Deletions cut 3 bases from V and 6 bases from J, with 8 bases between.